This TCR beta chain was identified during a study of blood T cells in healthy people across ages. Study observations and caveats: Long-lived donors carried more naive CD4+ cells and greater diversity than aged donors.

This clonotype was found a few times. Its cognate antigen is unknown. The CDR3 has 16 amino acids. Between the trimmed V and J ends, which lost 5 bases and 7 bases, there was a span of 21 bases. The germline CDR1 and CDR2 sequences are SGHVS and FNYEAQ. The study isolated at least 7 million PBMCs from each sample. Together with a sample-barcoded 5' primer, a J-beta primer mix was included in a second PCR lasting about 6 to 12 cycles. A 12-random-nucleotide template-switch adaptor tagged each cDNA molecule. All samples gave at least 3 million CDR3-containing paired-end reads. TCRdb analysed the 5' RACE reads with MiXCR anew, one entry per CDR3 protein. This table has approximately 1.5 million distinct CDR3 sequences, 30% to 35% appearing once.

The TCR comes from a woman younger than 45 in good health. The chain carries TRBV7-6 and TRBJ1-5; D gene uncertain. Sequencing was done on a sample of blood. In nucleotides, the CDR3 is TGTGCCAGCAGCCCAACAAGTCCAGGCAATGGACAGCCCCAGCATTTT. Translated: CASSPTSPGNGQPQHF.